The 3 T cell receptor beta chains listed next were all sequenced from one sample in a study of T cells in Graves' hyperthyroidism and ophthalmopathy. RNA transcripts provided the source from which TCR beta CDR3 regions were amplified. Researchers ran a first-round RT-PCR on the TCR CDR3 using the HTBI primer set. TCRdb reprocessed the multiplex PCR reads via MiXCR and lists one record per CDR3 protein. The sample consists of approximately 400,000 distinct CDR3 sequences, 11% to 15% of them appearing once. Sequencing used blood. These receptors were taken from a man aged 50-60 years with Graves' ophthalmopathy.

This clonotype was observed at least ten times. The rearrangement uses TRBV7-9 and TRBJ2-7, with D possibly being TRBD2 (6 bases). In germline, CDR1 is SEHNR, CDR2 FQNEAQ (reference sequence). The CDR3 consists of 14 residues. V lost 6 bases and J lost 3, with 15 bases in between. For the CDR3, the DNA is TGTGCCAGCAGGGCGGGCGGGGAGCTCTACGAGCAGTACTTC. It is translated as CASRAGGELYEQYF.

This clonotype occurred a few times. The chain joins TRBV11-2 to TRBJ1-6; no firm D call. This CDR3 region has 15 residues. V lost 0 bases to trimming and J lost 10 bases, with 13 bases between them. Germline V gives CDR1 SGHAT, CDR2 FQNNGV. For the CDR3, the DNA is TGTGCCAGCAGCTTAGACCAACGGCGGAGCTCACCCCTCCACTTT. Translating it yields CASSLDQRRSSPLHF. The whole variable domain, filled in from reference TRBV11-2 and TRBJ1-6, reads EAGVAQSPRYKIIEKRQSVAFWCNPISGHATLYWYQQILGQGPKLLIQFQNNGVVDDSQLPKDRFSAERLKGVDSTLKIQPAKLEDSAVYLCASSLDQRRSSPLHFGNGTRLTVT.

This clonotype was counted many times. The rearrangement joins TRBV15 to TRBJ2-6, with no clear D. Deletions cut 0 bases from V and 4 bases from J, with 16 bases between. The CDR3 has 18 residues. CDR1 and CDR2 from the germline V gene are LNHNV and YYDKDF (reference sequence). The CDR3 coding sequence is TGTGCCACCAGCAGAGATTTCGTAGAAGCCCCCGGGGCCAACGTCCTGACTTTC. It specifies CATSRDFVEAPGANVLTF.